One and the same sample provided the 26 T cell receptor beta chains below, sequenced in a study of control samples from healthy donors and cancer patients (dated by TCRdb to about 2020). Library method: the immunoSEQ multiplex PCR assay. TCRdb stores this immuneACCESS table with in-frame sequences only. Part of the clones is absent; in the studies checked, under half of the shortfall reflects unresolved V genes, and no reason is known for the rest. The sample yields some 120,000 clones; about nine tenths were counted once. In total, the top ten clones hold over 2% of the sample. The sample comprised blood. These receptors all come from a man aged 18-30 years in good health.

This clone is a singleton in its sample. This rearrangement joins TRBV28 to TRBJ1-1, with D tentatively TRBD1 (5 bases). Germline V gene sequence: CDR1 MDHEN, CDR2 SYDVKM. Deletions cut 5 bases from V and 7 bases from J, with 20 bases between. The CDR3 length is 15 residues. CDR3 residues: CASSPWTPGRGEAFF. In DNA, the CDR3 is TGTGCCAGCAGTCCGTGGACACCCGGGAGGGGTGAAGCTTTCTTT.

The chain recombines TRBV9 with TRBJ1-3; D unclear. From germline, CDR1 is SGDLS and CDR2 YYNGEE. V lost 4 bases and J lost 7, with 21 bases in between. The length of the CDR3 is 16 residues. The CDR3 DNA sequence: TGTGCCAGCAGCCCCGGGTTGGGGAACTTTCGGAACACCATATATTTT. It encodes CASSPGLGNFRNTIYF.

The V call is TRBV30, the J call TRBJ1-1; no definite D call. The CDR3 runs to 14 residues. Germline CDR1 and CDR2: GTSNPN and SVGIG (reference sequence). V was shortened by 1 base and J by 3 bases, with 12 bases between the two germline ends. As DNA, the CDR3 is TGTGCCTGGAGTGCCCTGCGGGCGGACACTGAAGCTTTCTTT. This gives the protein CAWSALRADTEAFF.

The V gene is TRBV24-1, the J gene TRBJ1-5, with a weak D call TRBD1 (6 bases). Per germline, CDR1 KGHDR and CDR2 SFDVKD. V shed 8 bases and J shed 8 bases, with 24 bases lying between them. The CDR3 spans 16 residues. CDR3 in DNA: TGTGCCACCAACCTTCCCCACAGGGAGCCCGGGAAGCCCCAGCATTTT. It yields the protein CATNLPHREPGKPQHF.

The chain couples TRBV5-1 to TRBJ2-7; D is perhaps TRBD1 (5 bases). The germline V gene encodes CDR1 SGHRS and CDR2 YFSETQ. V lost 4 bases, J lost 6 bases, and 14 bases lay in between. The CDR3 has 13 amino acids. In nucleotides, the CDR3 is TGCGCCAGCAGCGACCAGGGTTCAACCGAGCAGTACTTC. Its translation is CASSDQGSTEQYF.

The genes are TRBV19 and TRBJ2-3; TRBD1 matches 10 bases. The CDR3 contains 15 residues. CDR1 and CDR2 from the germline V gene are LNHDA and SQIVND (reference sequence). The ends lost 4 bases at V and 6 bases at J; junction bases unmatched: 7. The CDR3 region has the DNA TGTGCCAGTAGTACGGGACAGGGGCCCTGGGATACGCAGTATTTT. This codes for CASSTGQGPWDTQYF.

The genes are TRBV28 and TRBJ2-3; D ambiguous. The germline V and J ends were trimmed by 5 bases and 0 bases, with 12 bases remaining between them. Germline CDR1 reads MDHEN; CDR2 reads SYDVKM. CDR3 length: 15 residues. The chain's CDR3 is CASSPQDGSTDTQYF. The CDR3 DNA sequence: TGTGCCAGCAGTCCCCAGGACGGGAGCACAGATACGCAGTATTTT.

The chain joins TRBV27 to TRBJ1-4; no clear D. The germline V gene encodes CDR1 MNHEY and CDR2 SMNVEV (reference sequence). Trimming took 6 bases from V and 0 from J, leaving 11 bases between them. The CDR3 consists of 15 residues. This CDR3 is CASSPLPATNEKLFF. The CDR3 DNA is TGTGCCAGCAGCCCCCTGCCTGCAACTAATGAAAAACTGTTTTTT.

The chain links TRBV4-1 to TRBJ1-6; 7 bases align to TRBD1. The germline V gene has CDR1 MGHRA and CDR2 YSYEKL. The CDR3 runs 18 residues. J gave up 9 bases and V 1 base, and 15 bases lay outside the gene matches. CDR3: CASSQAFVQGTPSSPLHF. The CDR3, as DNA: TGCGCCAGCAGCCAAGCATTTGTACAGGGGACCCCTAGTTCACCCCTCCACTTT.

The V and J genes are TRBV19 and TRBJ2-7; D ambiguous. There are 15 residues in the CDR3. V was clipped by 3 bases and J by 2 bases, with 14 bases between them. CDR1 LNHDA and CDR2 SQIVND come from the germline V gene (reference sequence). The CDR3 sequence is CASSIALKSAYEQYF. CDR3 nucleotides: TGTGCCAGTAGTATTGCGTTGAAGTCAGCCTACGAGCAGTACTTC.

V gene TRBV7-3 combines with J gene TRBJ2-3, with 8 positions matching TRBD2. Germline CDR1 reads SGHTA; CDR2 reads FQGTGA. The trim removed 9 bases at V and 6 bases at J, leaving 11 bases unmatched. The CDR3 has 14 residues. The CDR3 DNA reads as TGTGCCAGACGGGGGGGCGGGGGTTTGGATACGCAGTATTTT. Amino acid sequence: CARRGGGGLDTQYF. The full variable domain, in which reference TRBV7-3 and TRBJ2-3 provide the parts outside the CDR3, is GAGVSQTPSNKVTEKGKYVELRCDPISGHTALYWYRQSLGQGPEFLIYFQGTGAADDSGLPNDRFFAVRPEGSVSTLKIQRTERGDSAVYLCARRGGGGLDTQYFGPGTRLTVL.

This clone was seen just once. This chain connects TRBV2 to TRBJ1-4; D is uncertain. The ends were cut back, 1 base at V and 0 bases at J, with 6 bases in the middle. Germline-derived CDR1 and CDR2 are SNHLY and FYNNEI. The CDR3 has 15 residues. CDR3 amino acids: CASSEGFATNEKLFF. The CDR3 nucleotides are TGTGCCAGCAGTGAAGGGTTTGCAACTAATGAAAAACTGTTTTTT.

J is TRBJ1-1 and V is TRBV2; TRBD1 is a possible D gene (5 bases). There are 13 residues in the CDR3. Looked up from germline, CDR1 is SNHLY and CDR2 is FYNNEI. V was cut by 5 bases and J by 3 bases, with 10 bases left in between. The CDR3 nucleotides are TGTGCCAGCAGTCGGGACGGGGACACTGAAGCTTTCTTT. This translates into CASSRDGDTEAFF.

This clone was observed a handful of times. This sequence joins TRBV5-1 and TRBJ2-7, with 7 bases fitting TRBD2. The CDR3 loop spans 13 amino acids. Germline V gene data show CDR1 as SGHRS and CDR2 as YFSETQ. The V segment lost 4 bases and the J segment 4 bases; nucleotides outside the gene matches: 5. The CDR3 loop is CASSPTGGYEQYF. Written as DNA, the CDR3 is TGCGCCAGCAGCCCAACGGGGGGATACGAGCAGTACTTC.

The table lists this clone with a few counts. The chain links TRBV2 to TRBJ2-5, with no clear D. Germline-derived CDR1 and CDR2 are SNHLY and FYNNEI. The CDR3 has 15 amino acids. The V end lost 7 bases, the J end lost 1 base, and 16 bases lay between the germline ends. Here the CDR3 DNA reads TGTGCCAGCATCCGTCGTCCCTGGGGCCAAGAGACCCAGTACTTC. Translated: CASIRRPWGQETQYF.

The CDR3 loop is CASSQVGQGYQPQHF. The CDR3 DNA sequence: TGCGCCAGCAGCCAAGTGGGACAGGGTTATCAGCCCCAGCATTTT. The chain carries TRBV4-1 and TRBJ1-5, with 9 bases identical to TRBD1. Per germline, CDR1 MGHRA and CDR2 YSYEKL. The CDR3 consists of 15 residues. After removal of 1 base from V and 5 bases from J, the junction contained 3 bases not matched to a gene.

The J gene is TRBJ2-1, the V gene TRBV7-6; the D is unclear. Germline V gives CDR1 SGHVS, CDR2 FNYEAQ. CDR3 size: 11 residues. Trimming took 2 bases from V and 8 from J, leaving 4 bases between them. Here the CDR3 reads CASSLTHEQFF. For the CDR3, the DNA is TGTGCCAGCAGCTTAACGCATGAGCAGTTCTTC.

This chain links TRBV7-9 with TRBJ2-1, with 10 bases matching TRBD2. Germline CDR1 SEHNR, CDR2 FQNEAQ (reference sequence). The junction had 6 bases not matched to a gene; V was cut back by 1 base and J by 6 bases. The CDR3 consists of 16 residues. CDR3 coding DNA: TGTGCCAGCAGCTTAGTGGCTAGCGGGAGCAGCAATGAGCAGTTCTTC. Translated: CASSLVASGSSNEQFF. Drawing the rest from reference TRBV7-9 and TRBJ2-1, the complete variable domain is DTGVSQNPRHKITKRGQNVTFRCDPISEHNRLYWYRQTLGQGPEFLTYFQNEAQLEKSRLLSDRFSAERPKGSFSTLEIQRTEQGDSAMYLCASSLVASGSSNEQFFGPGTRLTVL.

The rearrangement joins TRBV3-1 (or the pseudogene TRBV3-2) to TRBJ2-2; D is unresolved. CDR3 length: 13 amino acids. Trimming left V 4 bases short and J 4 bases short, with 7 bases between. Germline assignment: CDR1 LGHDT and CDR2 YNNKEL (reference sequence). The CDR3, as DNA: TGTGCCAGCAGCCCCGGGCCCACCGGGGAGCTGTTTTTT. The encoded protein is CASSPGPTGELFF.

The chain carries TRBV19 and TRBJ2-5, with a tentative D call TRBD1 (6 bases). The CDR3 totals 14 residues. V was clipped by 5 bases and J by 5 bases, with 15 bases between them. The germline V gene encodes CDR1 LNHDA and CDR2 SQIVND (reference sequence). CDR3 DNA sequence: TGTGCCAGTAGTCCCTCGGACAGTGTGGAGACCCAGTACTTC. Translated: CASSPSDSVETQYF.

This rearrangement joins TRBV6-2 or TRBV6-3 to TRBJ2-1; a possible D gene is TRBD2 (5 bases). The germline CDR1 and CDR2 sequences are MNHEY and SVGEGT. This CDR3 region has 19 residues. Trimming cost V 2 bases and J 0 bases, with 20 bases left between them. This chain's CDR3 is CASSYRFGSGRSSYNEQFF. In DNA form, the CDR3 reads TGTGCCAGCAGTTACCGGTTTGGGTCGGGGAGAAGCTCCTACAATGAGCAGTTCTTC.

The rearrangement joins TRBV3-1 (or the pseudogene TRBV3-2) to TRBJ2-1; TRBD1 matches at 9 bases. CDR1 and CDR2 from the germline V gene are LGHDT and YNNKEL (reference sequence). J lost 5 bases, V lost 2 bases, and 10 bases had no gene match. The CDR3 totals 17 residues. The CDR3 sequence is CASSQPLPGTGNNEQFF. As DNA, the CDR3 is TGTGCCAGCAGCCAACCCCTCCCCGGGACAGGGAACAATGAGCAGTTCTTC.

This chain joins TRBV6-2 or TRBV6-3 and TRBJ2-3; 14 bases match TRBD2. CDR1 is MNHEY and CDR2 is SVGEGT in the germline V gene. The CDR3 has 17 amino acids. The ends lost 5 bases at V and 2 bases at J; junction bases unmatched: 6. The CDR3 sequence: CASSVTSGRDFTDTQYF. The DNA of the CDR3 is TGTGCCAGCAGTGTGACTAGCGGGAGGGATTTCACAGATACGCAGTATTTT.

On this clone itself: The sample has other DNA sequences that encode this CDR3 too. CDR3 residues: CAISPGQGNQPQHF. CDR3 sequence (DNA): TGTGCCATCAGCCCGGGACAGGGGAACCAGCCCCAGCATTTT. The V gene is TRBV10-3, the J gene TRBJ1-5, with 10 bases lining up with TRBD1. The junction had 6 bases not matched to a gene; V was cut back by 6 bases and J by 7 bases. The CDR3 covers 14 residues. The germline V gene encodes CDR1 ENHRY and CDR2 SYGVKD.

The chain employs TRBV7-6 and TRBJ2-3, with 8 bases aligning to TRBD2. Trimming at V came to 5 bases and at J to 5 bases, leaving 9 bases not matched to a gene. This CDR3 spans 15 amino acids. CDR1 SGHVS and CDR2 FNYEAQ come from the germline V gene. CDR3 in amino acids: CASSPSVREVDTQYF. In DNA form, the CDR3 reads TGTGCCAGCAGCCCCTCGGTGCGGGAGGTAGATACGCAGTATTTT.

The chain is built from TRBV11-2 and TRBJ1-1, with D possibly being TRBD1 (5 bases). Germline V gives CDR1 SGHAT, CDR2 FQNNGV. CDR3 length: 15 amino acids. The ends were cut back, 1 base at V and 8 bases at J, with 17 bases in the middle. CDR3 nucleotides: TGTGCCAGCAGCTTAGCGGGGTTGGGGCGGGCCGAAGCTTTCTTT. This encodes CASSLAGLGRAEAFF.